The 22 T cell receptor beta chains presented below share a single source sample, sequenced in a study of cytomegalovirus exposure and HLA in healthy donors. TCRdb keeps only in-frame clones here, not all; method: immunoSEQ multiplex PCR. The sample lists some 240,000 clones; 75% to 90% were seen once. Material for sequencing was PBMCs. These receptors were collected from a woman aged 25 to 39 in good health and CMV-seropositive.

The chain has TRBV27 and TRBJ2-6; 12 positions match TRBD2. The CDR3 is 21 residues long. With 5 bases clipped from V and 0 bases from J, the junction kept 14 bases outside the gene matches. Germline values: CDR1 MNHEY, CDR2 SMNVEV (reference sequence). The CDR3 coding sequence is TGTGCCAGCAGTCCCCTCCCCCTACTAGCGGGAGGAATCTCTGGGGCCAACGTCCTGACTTTC. Protein: CASSPLPLLAGGISGANVLTF.

The V gene is TRBV9, the J gene TRBJ2-7; TRBD1 aligns across 10 bases. Germline CDR1 SGDLS, CDR2 YYNGEE. The ends lost 4 bases at V and 2 bases at J; junction bases unmatched: 3. The CDR3 loop spans 14 amino acids. CDR3 nucleotide sequence: TGTGCCAGCAGCACGGGACAGGGGACCTACGAGCAGTACTTC. It yields the protein CASSTGQGTYEQYF.

In its sample, this clone was seen a few times. This chain links TRBV28 with TRBJ2-7; D is perhaps TRBD1 (6 bases). The CDR3 runs 17 residues. Per the germline V gene, CDR1 is MDHEN and CDR2 is SYDVKM. Trimming shortened V by 5 bases and J by 0 bases, and 20 bases separated the two germline ends. CDR3 nucleotides: TGTGCCAGCAGTAGGGGGTTAGATGCCGTTAGCTCCTACGAGCAGTACTTC. Residues: CASSRGLDAVSSYEQYF.

V gene TRBV5-4 combines with J gene TRBJ2-7, with 10 bases fitting TRBD2. CDR3 size: 14 residues. V lost 2 bases, J lost 6 bases, and 5 bases stayed unmatched. CDR1 is SGHNT, CDR2 YYREEE, per germline (reference sequence). Here the CDR3 DNA reads TGTGCCAGCAGCTTACAGCGGGAGGGGTCCGAGCAGTACTTC. Translated: CASSLQREGSEQYF.

The V call is TRBV7-9, the J call TRBJ1-1; possibly TRBD1 for D (5 bases). The V gene's germline CDR1 is SEHNR and CDR2 FQNEAQ (reference sequence). V was clipped by 2 bases and J by 6 bases, with 10 bases between them. The CDR3 spans 13 residues. The DNA of the CDR3 is TGTGCCAGCAGCTTATCTGGGGCGGCTGAAGCTTTCTTT. Its protein is CASSLSGAAEAFF.

The chain combines TRBV28 with TRBJ1-2, with 7 positions matching TRBD1. J gave up 2 bases and V 1 base, and 4 bases lay outside the gene matches. The CDR3 covers 15 residues. Germline CDR1 MDHEN, CDR2 SYDVKM. In DNA form, the CDR3 reads TGTGCCAGCAGTTTATTAAAGACAGGGAACTATGGCTACACCTTC. It encodes CASSLLKTGNYGYTF.

The chain is built from TRBV7-3 and TRBJ2-1, with 11 positions matching TRBD1. The CDR3 has 15 amino acids. The germline V gene encodes CDR1 SGHTA and CDR2 FQGTGA. V lost 3 bases, J lost 9 bases, and 7 bases stayed unmatched. CDR3 in DNA: TGTGCCAGCAGCTTCGAGGACAGGGGGCCCGCTGAGCAGTTCTTC. It specifies CASSFEDRGPAEQFF.

The chain joins TRBV9 to TRBJ1-3; TRBD1 agrees at 8 bases. J lost 4 bases, V lost 3 bases, and 3 bases had no gene match. This CDR3 is built from 14 residues. CDR1 and CDR2 (germline): SGDLS, YYNGEE. CDR3 in amino acids: CASSGTGGGNTIYF. Written as DNA, the CDR3 is TGTGCCAGCAGCGGAACAGGGGGGGGAAACACCATATATTTT.

The J gene is TRBJ2-7, the V gene TRBV11-2; TRBD2 matches at 9 bases. V lost 1 base, J lost 7 bases, and 11 bases stayed unmatched. The CDR3 runs to 16 residues. The germline V gene has CDR1 SGHAT and CDR2 FQNNGV. CDR3 sequence: CASSLAEGLALGEQYF. As DNA, the CDR3 is TGTGCCAGCAGCTTAGCGGAGGGACTAGCCCTAGGTGAGCAGTACTTC.

The chain carries TRBV29-1 and TRBJ2-3; TRBD2 might be the D (6 bases). CDR1 is SQVTM, CDR2 ANQGSEA, per germline. The length of the CDR3 is 15 residues. V gave up 7 bases and J gave up 0 bases, with 17 bases separating them. In DNA, the CDR3 is TGCAGCGCACAAAGGGCCGGACTAAGCACAGATACGCAGTATTTT. Protein: CSAQRAGLSTDTQYF.

The J gene is TRBJ2-7, the V gene TRBV5-4, with D uncertain. The CDR3 is 14 residues long. V lost 0 bases and J lost 3, with 10 bases in between. Germline values: CDR1 SGHNT, CDR2 YYREEE (reference sequence). CDR3 sequence reads: CASSLDRGNYEQYF. As DNA, the CDR3 is TGTGCCAGCAGCTTGGACCGAGGAAACTACGAGCAGTACTTC.

The chain has TRBV29-1 and TRBJ2-4; TRBD1 aligns across 8 bases. The germline gives CDR1 SQVTM, CDR2 ANQGSEA. The CDR3 has 10 amino acids. V was clipped by 5 bases and J by 11 bases; unmatched bases: 2. The CDR3 DNA reads TGCAGCGTTTTGACAGGGGTTCAGTACTTC. Amino acids: CSVLTGVQYF. Full variable domain (remainder filled in from reference TRBV29-1 and TRBJ2-4): SAVISQKPSRDICQRGTSLTIQCQVDSQVTMMFWYRQQPGQSLTLIATANQGSEATYESGFVIDKFPISRPNLTFSTLTVSNMSPEDSSIYLCSVLTGVQYFGAGTRLSVL.

With respect to this clone: In the same sample, other DNA sequences code for this CDR3. The chain has TRBV20-1 and TRBJ2-3; D not certain. CDR1 is DFQATT, CDR2 SNEGSKA, per germline (reference sequence). The CDR3 length is 11 residues. V was trimmed by 1 base and J by 6 bases, leaving 5 bases between them. The CDR3 spells CSARAKDTQYF. For the CDR3, the DNA is TGCAGTGCTAGAGCTAAGGATACGCAGTATTTT.

J is TRBJ2-1 and V is TRBV5-1; no clear D. Germline CDR1 is SGHRS and CDR2 is YFSETQ. CDR3 size: 13 residues. V was cut by 0 bases and J by 6 bases, with 7 bases left in between. The CDR3, as DNA: TGCGCCAGCAGCTTGGGGGCAGTCAATGAGCAGTTCTTC. Translating gives CASSLGAVNEQFF.

As DNA, the CDR3 is TGCAGCGTCCGGGGGTGGGGGAGTAACACTGAAGCTTTCTTT. Its protein product is CSVRGWGSNTEAFF. The chain is built from TRBV29-1 and TRBJ1-1; maybe TRBD1 (5 bases). The CDR3 loop spans 14 amino acids. V lost 6 bases and J 2 bases, leaving 16 bases between the germline ends. Per the germline V gene, CDR1 is SQVTM and CDR2 is ANQGSEA.

V and J are TRBV4-2 and TRBJ2-3, with D unclear. CDR3 length: 17 amino acids. V was cut by 0 bases and J by 0 bases, with 13 bases left in between. Germline V gene data show CDR1 as LGHNA and CDR2 as YNFKEQ. The CDR3 DNA reads TGTGCCAGCAGCCAAGATCACTATAAGACTAGCACAGATACGCAGTATTTT. This translates into CASSQDHYKTSTDTQYF.

The chain uses TRBV30 and TRBJ1-1, with D unclear. The CDR3 is 13 residues long. Germline CDR1 GTSNPN, CDR2 SVGIG (reference sequence). Trimming removed 1 base at V and 5 bases at J, with 11 bases between. Written as DNA, the CDR3 is TGTGCCTGGAGTGCCCCCTTGAGGACTGAAGCTTTCTTT. Translation: CAWSAPLRTEAFF.

The chain has TRBV18 and TRBJ2-7, with 11 bases that match TRBD2. Germline lookup yields CDR1 KGHSH and CDR2 LQKENI. This CDR3 is 16 amino acids long. The trim removed 5 bases at V and 2 bases at J, leaving 8 bases unmatched. This chain's CDR3 is CASSSGLAGMAYEQYF. The CDR3, as DNA: TGTGCCAGCTCATCCGGACTAGCGGGTATGGCCTACGAGCAGTACTTC.

The chain carries TRBV9 and TRBJ2-2; 10 bases match TRBD2. Per germline, CDR1 SGDLS and CDR2 YYNGEE. After removal of 0 bases from V and 7 bases from J, the junction contained 3 bases not matched to a gene. The CDR3 consists of 15 residues. This chain's CDR3 is CASSVGTSGIGELFF. In DNA form, the CDR3 reads TGTGCCAGCAGCGTAGGGACTAGCGGTATCGGGGAGCTGTTTTTT.

This clone was seen a single time. The chain couples TRBV5-1 to TRBJ1-2; the match to TRBD1 covers 7 bases. CDR1 and CDR2 (germline): SGHRS, YFSETQ. The CDR3 length is 13 residues. J lost 4 bases, V lost 4 bases, and 4 bases had no gene match. CDR3 nucleotide sequence: TGCGCCAGCAGCCCACGGGACAGCTATGGCTACACCTTC. Residues: CASSPRDSYGYTF.

This chain connects TRBV25-1 to TRBJ2-2; 8 bases agree with TRBD2. With V trimmed by 1 base and J by 7 bases, 14 bases remained unmatched. The CDR3 is 18 amino acids. The germline CDR1 and CDR2 sequences are MGHDK and SYGVNS. In nucleotides, the CDR3 is TGTGCCAGCAGTGAATCACCGGGACTAGAGACCCCCCACGGGGAGCTGTTTTTT. Protein product: CASSESPGLETPHGELFF.

This clone was seen only once. The chain joins TRBV6-1 to TRBJ2-3, with D maybe TRBD2 (5 bases). This CDR3 has 14 residues. CDR1 MNHNS and CDR2 SASEGT come from the germline V gene. V lost 5 bases, J lost 5 bases, and 14 bases lay in between. For the CDR3, the DNA is TGTGCCAGCAGTATCACAATCGGGGTAGATACGCAGTATTTT. It yields the protein CASSITIGVDTQYF.